Each of the 14 T cell receptor beta chains below was sequenced from the same sample in a study of shared clonotypes between healthy human individuals. Method: immunoSEQ multiplex PCR; TCRdb's copy keeps in-frame clones and lacks some. The sample yields roughly 2.2 million clones, about 90% seen once. Sequenced input: naive CD4+ T cells from PBMCs. As to subset: CD45RA+ positively selected. Source of these receptors: a man between 18 and 29 years old in good health. Some clones in this sample may be carry-over from other donors' samples.

The chain joins TRBV10-3 to TRBJ2-7; D gene ambiguous. In germline, CDR1 is ENHRY, CDR2 SYGVKD. The CDR3 sequence is 13 residues long. V was trimmed by 0 bases and J by 5 bases, leaving 8 bases between them. For the CDR3, the DNA is TGTGCCATCAGTGAGTCTATAGAGGACGAGCAGTACTTC. It yields the protein CAISESIEDEQYF.

This clone was observed a few times. The chain is built from TRBV7-9 and TRBJ1-5; the D is unclear. Germline-derived CDR1 and CDR2 are SEHNR and FQNEAQ (reference sequence). This CDR3 spans 17 amino acids. Trimming took 1 base from V and 4 from J, leaving 17 bases between them. The CDR3 DNA is TGTGCCAGCAGCTTAGGGGATTCCTCTAGCGGTAATCAGCCCCAGCATTTT. This sequence encodes CASSLGDSSSGNQPQHF.

V and J are TRBV7-9 and TRBJ1-1, with unresolved D. The CDR3 length is 14 residues. Per germline, CDR1 SEHNR and CDR2 FQNEAQ (reference sequence). The V gene lost 1 base and the J gene lost 3 bases, with 9 bases spanning the gap. As DNA, the CDR3 is TGTGCCAGCAGCTTAGTTGGCCGGGACACTGAAGCTTTCTTT. It is translated as CASSLVGRDTEAFF.

This chain links TRBV19 with TRBJ1-5; 7 positions match TRBD1. This CDR3 is 14 amino acids long. Looked up from germline, CDR1 is LNHDA and CDR2 is SQIVND (reference sequence). The V and J ends lost 7 bases and 4 bases, in that order; junction bases with no gene match: 7. CDR3 nucleotide sequence: TGTGCCAGTAAGCCGGGACAGCTAAATCAGCCCCAGCATTTT. Protein product: CASKPGQLNQPQHF.

About this clone itself: Other DNA sequences in the same sample also yield this CDR3. The chain couples TRBV5-5 to TRBJ2-5; D is ambiguous. Germline CDR1 and CDR2: SGHKS and YYEKEE (reference sequence). Trimming took off 1 base at V and 4 bases at J, with 8 bases between the two ends. The CDR3 extends over 13 amino acids. Here the CDR3 reads CASSLIGGETQYF. CDR3 DNA sequence: TGTGCCAGCAGCTTGATCGGTGGAGAGACCCAGTACTTC.

J is TRBJ1-1 and V is TRBV5-6; D unclear. The CDR3 is 13 residues long. Per the germline V gene, CDR1 is SGHDT and CDR2 is YYEEEE. The germline V and J ends were trimmed by 4 bases and 7 bases, with 14 bases remaining between them. The CDR3 DNA follows: TGTGCCAGCAGCCTGGGCCCGGGTGGTGAAGCTTTCTTT. This encodes CASSLGPGGEAFF.

The chain employs TRBV7-9 and TRBJ1-1; the match to TRBD1 covers 8 bases. V trimming: 6 bases; J trimming: 7 bases; junction bases outside the gene matches: 13. Germline values: CDR1 SEHNR, CDR2 FQNEAQ (reference sequence). This CDR3 is 15 amino acids long. Here the CDR3 reads CASRHYSRQGNEAFF. CDR3 nucleotides: TGTGCCAGCAGGCATTACTCCCGACAGGGGAATGAAGCTTTCTTT.

V usage is TRBV6-1 and J usage is TRBJ2-7; 7 positions agree with TRBD1. After removal of 1 base from V and 0 bases from J, the junction contained 3 bases not matched to a gene. The CDR3 runs 15 residues. Germline-derived CDR1 and CDR2 are MNHNS and SASEGT. The CDR3 DNA reads TGTGCCAGCAGTGAAGGACAGGGAACCTCCTACGAGCAGTACTTC. This gives the protein CASSEGQGTSYEQYF.

The chain uses TRBV5-1 and TRBJ1-2; possibly TRBD1 for D (5 bases). Germline CDR1 SGHRS, CDR2 YFSETQ. CDR3 length: 14 amino acids. With 0 bases removed from V and 2 bases from J, the gap between germline ends came to 8 bases. CDR3 nucleotides: TGCGCCAGCAGCTTGGGGGGCAACAACTATGGCTACACCTTC. Amino acids: CASSLGGNNYGYTF. Full variable domain (outside the CDR3, taken from reference TRBV5-1 and TRBJ1-2): KAGVTQTPRYLIKTRGQQVTLSCSPISGHRSVSWYQQTPGQGLQFLFEYFSETQRNKGNFPGRFSGRQFSNSRSEMNVSTLELGDSALYLCASSLGGNNYGYTFGSGTRLTVV.

The chain couples TRBV29-1 to TRBJ2-1, with 8 bases lining up with TRBD2. This CDR3 is 13 amino acids long. Germline V gene data show CDR1 as SQVTM and CDR2 as ANQGSEA. J was trimmed by 5 bases and V by 8 bases; bases with no gene match: 8. The CDR3 region is CSLYGGVDNEQFF. CDR3 sequence (DNA): TGCAGCCTTTACGGGGGGGTCGACAATGAGCAGTTCTTC.

The gene calls are TRBV18 and TRBJ2-1; D might be TRBD2 (5 bases). Germline V gives CDR1 KGHSH, CDR2 LQKENI. The CDR3 length is 13 residues. Trimming removed 2 bases from V and 8 bases from J, with 10 bases in between. CDR3 coding DNA: TGTGCCAGCTCACCAATTCTCGGGGATGAGCAGTTCTTC. Encoded protein: CASSPILGDEQFF.

The chain links TRBV5-1 to TRBJ2-3; 8 positions agree with TRBD2. This CDR3 region has 17 residues. Germline trimming cut 0 bases from V and 6 bases from J; bases unmatched to any gene: 12. CDR1 is SGHRS, CDR2 YFSETQ, per germline. The CDR3 spells CASSLVGLAGRRDTQYF. The CDR3 DNA is TGCGCCAGCAGCTTGGTAGGGTTAGCGGGAAGAAGGGATACGCAGTATTTT.

This clone was detected a few times. The chain carries TRBV5-1 and TRBJ1-2; D remains ambiguous. Germline CDR1 is SGHRS and CDR2 is YFSETQ. V was trimmed by 0 bases and J by 7 bases, leaving 13 bases between them. The CDR3 runs 14 residues. As DNA, the CDR3 is TGCGCCAGCAGCTTGGCGGGTTACCGCGTTGGCTACACCTTC. Protein: CASSLAGYRVGYTF. Variable domain in full (rest from reference TRBV5-1 and TRBJ1-2): KAGVTQTPRYLIKTRGQQVTLSCSPISGHRSVSWYQQTPGQGLQFLFEYFSETQRNKGNFPGRFSGRQFSNSRSEMNVSTLELGDSALYLCASSLAGYRVGYTFGSGTRLTVV.

The rearrangement joins TRBV5-4 to TRBJ1-2; D remains unclear. The CDR3 has 15 residues. The V end was cut by 4 bases, the J end by 5 bases, with 18 bases between. CDR1 and CDR2 from the germline V gene are SGHNT and YYREEE (reference sequence). CDR3 residues: CASSPFGGVGYGYTF. CDR3 DNA sequence: TGTGCCAGCAGCCCGTTTGGCGGGGTCGGATATGGCTACACCTTC.